This T cell receptor (beta chain) emerged from a study of regulatory T cells in long-lasting Graves disease. TCR beta libraries were built with iRepertoire HTBI primers and Arm-PCR of CDR3 regions. TCRdb ran MiXCR on the multiplex PCR reads and lists one entry per CDR3 protein. The sample carries around 450,000 distinct CDR3 sequences, about 22% recorded once. Time point in this sample: persistent/refractory GD, antithyroid drugs over 5 years with positive TRAb. PBMC-derived RNA was used for the TCR library. American Thyroid Association guidelines defined how Graves' disease was diagnosed. CDR3 length: 16 amino acids. V dropped 0 bases and J dropped 1 base, with 8 bases sitting between them. Germline assignment: CDR1 KGHDR and CDR2 SFDVKD. This clonotype occurred many times.

The chain combines TRBV24-1 with TRBJ2-2; D is perhaps TRBD1 or TRBD2 (5 bases each). Sequenced here: peripheral blood mononuclear cells (PBMCs), sampled when the disease was refractory, from a patient treated with antithyroid drugs. The sequence derives from a female donor with Graves disease. Written as DNA, the CDR3 is TGTGCCACCAGTGATTTGTCGGGGCAGAACACCGGGGAGCTGTTTTTT. This sequence encodes CATSDLSGQNTGELFF.